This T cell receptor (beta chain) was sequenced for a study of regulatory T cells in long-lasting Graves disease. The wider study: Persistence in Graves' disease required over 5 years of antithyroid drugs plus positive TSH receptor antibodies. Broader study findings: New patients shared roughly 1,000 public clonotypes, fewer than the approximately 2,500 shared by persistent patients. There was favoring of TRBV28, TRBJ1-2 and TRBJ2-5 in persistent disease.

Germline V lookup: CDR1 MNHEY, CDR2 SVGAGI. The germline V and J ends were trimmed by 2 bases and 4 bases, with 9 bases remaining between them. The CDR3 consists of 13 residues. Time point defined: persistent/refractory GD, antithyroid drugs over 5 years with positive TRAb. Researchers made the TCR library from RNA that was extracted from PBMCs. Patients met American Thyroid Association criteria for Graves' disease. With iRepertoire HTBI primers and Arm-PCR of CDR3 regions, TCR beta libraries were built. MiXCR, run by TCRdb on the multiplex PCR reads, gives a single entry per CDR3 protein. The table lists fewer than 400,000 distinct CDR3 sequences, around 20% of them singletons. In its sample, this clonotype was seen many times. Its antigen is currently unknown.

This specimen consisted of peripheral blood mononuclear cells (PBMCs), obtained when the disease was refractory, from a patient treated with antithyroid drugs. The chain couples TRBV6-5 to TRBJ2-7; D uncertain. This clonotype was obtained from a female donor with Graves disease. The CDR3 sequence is CASSYEIAYEQYF. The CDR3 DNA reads TGTGCCAGCAGTTACGAAATCGCATACGAGCAGTACTTC.